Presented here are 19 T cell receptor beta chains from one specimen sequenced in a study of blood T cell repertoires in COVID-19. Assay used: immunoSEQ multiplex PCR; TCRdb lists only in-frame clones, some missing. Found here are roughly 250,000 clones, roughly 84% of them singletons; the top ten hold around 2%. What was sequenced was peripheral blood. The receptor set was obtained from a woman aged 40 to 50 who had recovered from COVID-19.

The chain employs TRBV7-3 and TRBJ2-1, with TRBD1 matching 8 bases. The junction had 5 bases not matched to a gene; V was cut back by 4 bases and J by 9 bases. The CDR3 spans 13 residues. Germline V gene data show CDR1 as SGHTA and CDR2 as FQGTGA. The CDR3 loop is CASSYIQGGEQFF. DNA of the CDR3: TGTGCCAGCAGCTACATACAGGGGGGTGAGCAGTTCTTC.

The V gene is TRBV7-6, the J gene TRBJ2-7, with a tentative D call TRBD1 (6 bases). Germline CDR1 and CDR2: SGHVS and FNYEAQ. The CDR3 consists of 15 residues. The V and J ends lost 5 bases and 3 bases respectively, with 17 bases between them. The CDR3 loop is CASSPLSWTDYEQYF. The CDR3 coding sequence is TGTGCCAGCAGCCCGTTATCTTGGACAGACTACGAGCAGTACTTC.

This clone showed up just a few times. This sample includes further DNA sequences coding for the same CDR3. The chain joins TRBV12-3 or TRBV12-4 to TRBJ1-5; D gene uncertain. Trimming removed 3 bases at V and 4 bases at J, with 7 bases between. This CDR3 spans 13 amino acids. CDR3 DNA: TGTGCCAGCAGTTTTCGGGGAAATCAGCCCCAGCATTTT. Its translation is CASSFRGNQPQHF.

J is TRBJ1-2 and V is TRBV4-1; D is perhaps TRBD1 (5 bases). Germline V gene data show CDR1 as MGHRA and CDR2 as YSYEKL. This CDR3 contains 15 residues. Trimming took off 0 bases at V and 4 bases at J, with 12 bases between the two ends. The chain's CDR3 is CASSQDVGAPYGYTF. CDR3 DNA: TGCGCCAGCAGCCAAGATGTAGGGGCCCCCTATGGCTACACCTTC.

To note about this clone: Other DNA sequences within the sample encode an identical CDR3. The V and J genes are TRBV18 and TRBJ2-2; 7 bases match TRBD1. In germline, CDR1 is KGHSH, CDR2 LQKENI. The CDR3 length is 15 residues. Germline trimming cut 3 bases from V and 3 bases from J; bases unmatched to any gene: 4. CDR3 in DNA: TGTGCCAGCTCACCTCGGCAGGGGGACACCGGGGAGCTGTTTTTT. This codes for CASSPRQGDTGELFF.

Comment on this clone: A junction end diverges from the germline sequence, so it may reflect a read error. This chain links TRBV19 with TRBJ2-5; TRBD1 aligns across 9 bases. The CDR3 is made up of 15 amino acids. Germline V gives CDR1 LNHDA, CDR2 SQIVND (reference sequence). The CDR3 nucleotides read TGTGCCAGTAGTCCTTGGACAGGGGACCAGGAGACCCAGTACTTC. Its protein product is CASSPWTGDQETQYF.

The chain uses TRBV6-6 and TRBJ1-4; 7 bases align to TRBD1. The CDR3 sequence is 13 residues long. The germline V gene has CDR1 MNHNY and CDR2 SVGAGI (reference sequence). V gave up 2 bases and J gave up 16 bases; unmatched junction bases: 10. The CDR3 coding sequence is TGTGCCAGCAGTTACCCCCCAACAGGGGAGGAGTTTTTT. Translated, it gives CASSYPPTGEEFF.

In DNA form, the CDR3 reads TGCGCCAGCAAACAGGGGGCCGGCGACAGCGGGGAGCTGTTTTTT. It is translated as CASKQGAGDSGELFF. This chain connects TRBV10-2 to TRBJ2-2; TRBD1 matches at 9 bases. From germline, CDR1 is WSHSY and CDR2 SAAADI. The CDR3 has 15 amino acids. After removal of 7 bases from V and 7 bases from J, the junction contained 10 bases not matched to a gene.

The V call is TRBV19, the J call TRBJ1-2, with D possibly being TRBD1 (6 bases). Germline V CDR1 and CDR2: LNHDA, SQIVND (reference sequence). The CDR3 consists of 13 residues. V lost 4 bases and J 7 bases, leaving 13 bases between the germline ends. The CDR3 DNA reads TGTGCCAGTAGTAGTCGTCAGGGGCTTGGCTACACCTTC. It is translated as CASSSRQGLGYTF.

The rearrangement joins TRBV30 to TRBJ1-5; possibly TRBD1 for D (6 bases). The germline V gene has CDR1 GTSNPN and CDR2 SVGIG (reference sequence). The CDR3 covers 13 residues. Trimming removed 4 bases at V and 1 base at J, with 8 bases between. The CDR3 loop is CAWNRESNQPQHF. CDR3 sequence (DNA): TGTGCCTGGAACAGGGAGAGCAATCAGCCCCAGCATTTT.

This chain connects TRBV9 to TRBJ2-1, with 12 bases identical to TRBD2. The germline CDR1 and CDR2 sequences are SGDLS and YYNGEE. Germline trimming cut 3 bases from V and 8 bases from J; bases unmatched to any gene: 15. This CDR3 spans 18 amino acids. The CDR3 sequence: CASSADLSLAGGLHEQFF. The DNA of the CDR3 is TGTGCCAGCAGCGCGGACCTCTCTCTAGCGGGGGGGCTTCATGAGCAGTTCTTC.

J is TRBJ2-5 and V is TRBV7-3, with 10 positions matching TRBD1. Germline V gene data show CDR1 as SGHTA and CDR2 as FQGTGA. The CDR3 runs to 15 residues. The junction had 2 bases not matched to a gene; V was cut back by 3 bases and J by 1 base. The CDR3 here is CASSLGQGTQETQYF. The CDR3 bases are TGTGCCAGCAGCTTGGGACAGGGGACCCAAGAGACCCAGTACTTC.

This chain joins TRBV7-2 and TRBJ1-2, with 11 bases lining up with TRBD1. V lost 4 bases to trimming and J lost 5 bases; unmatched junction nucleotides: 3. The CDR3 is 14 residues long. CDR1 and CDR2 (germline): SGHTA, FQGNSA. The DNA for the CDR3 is TGTGCCAGCAGCTGGGACAGGGGGTATTATGGCTACACCTTC. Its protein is CASSWDRGYYGYTF.

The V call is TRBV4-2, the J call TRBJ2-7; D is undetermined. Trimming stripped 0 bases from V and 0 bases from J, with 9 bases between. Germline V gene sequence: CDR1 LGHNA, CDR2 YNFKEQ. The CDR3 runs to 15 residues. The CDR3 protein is CASSQDDKSSYEQYF. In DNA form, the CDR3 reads TGTGCCAGCAGCCAAGATGACAAGAGCTCCTACGAGCAGTACTTC.

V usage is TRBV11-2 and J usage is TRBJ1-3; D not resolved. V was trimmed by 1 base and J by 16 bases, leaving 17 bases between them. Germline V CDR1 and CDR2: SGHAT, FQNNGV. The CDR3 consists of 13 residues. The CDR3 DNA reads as TGTGCCAGCAGCTTAGTCATGGAAGACACCCCGTATTTT. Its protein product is CASSLVMEDTPYF.

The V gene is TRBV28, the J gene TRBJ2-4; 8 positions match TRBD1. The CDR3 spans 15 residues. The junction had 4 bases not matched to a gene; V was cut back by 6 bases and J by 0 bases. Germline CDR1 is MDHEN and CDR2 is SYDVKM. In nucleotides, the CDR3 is TGTGCCAGCAGCCCCGACAGGGGAGCCAAAAACATTCAGTACTTC. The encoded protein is CASSPDRGAKNIQYF.

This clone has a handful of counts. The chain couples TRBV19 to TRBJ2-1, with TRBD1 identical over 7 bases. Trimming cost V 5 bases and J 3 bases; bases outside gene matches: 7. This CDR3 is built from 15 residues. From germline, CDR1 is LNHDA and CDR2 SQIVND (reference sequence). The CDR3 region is CASSPDRAYYNEQFF. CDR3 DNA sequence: TGTGCCAGTAGTCCTGACAGGGCCTACTACAATGAGCAGTTCTTC. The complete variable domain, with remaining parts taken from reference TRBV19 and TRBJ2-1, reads DGGITQSPKYLFRKEGQNVTLSCEQNLNHDAMYWYRQDPGQGLRLIYYSQIVNDFQKGDIAEGYSVSREKKESFPLTVTSAQKNPTAFYLCASSPDRAYYNEQFFGPGTRLTVL.

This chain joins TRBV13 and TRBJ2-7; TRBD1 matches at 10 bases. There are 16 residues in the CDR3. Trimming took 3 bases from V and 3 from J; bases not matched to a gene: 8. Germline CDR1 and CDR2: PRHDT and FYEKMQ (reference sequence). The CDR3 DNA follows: TGTGCCAGCAGCTTGGCCTCCGGGACAGGGGACTACGAGCAGTACTTC. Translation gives CASSLASGTGDYEQYF.

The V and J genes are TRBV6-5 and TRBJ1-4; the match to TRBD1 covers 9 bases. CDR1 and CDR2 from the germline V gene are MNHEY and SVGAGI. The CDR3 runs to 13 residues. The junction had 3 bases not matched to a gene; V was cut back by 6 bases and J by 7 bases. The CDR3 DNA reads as TGTGCCAGCAGACGGGACAGGGTTGAAAAACTGTTTTTT. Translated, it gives CASRRDRVEKLFF.